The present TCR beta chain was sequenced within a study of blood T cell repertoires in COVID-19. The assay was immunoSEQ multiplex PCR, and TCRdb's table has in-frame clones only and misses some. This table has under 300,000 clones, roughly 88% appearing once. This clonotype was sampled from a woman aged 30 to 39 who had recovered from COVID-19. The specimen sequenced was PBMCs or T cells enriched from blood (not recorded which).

This CDR3 is CASSLRNRDGANVLTF. For the CDR3, the DNA is TGTGCCAGCAGCTTAAGAAACAGGGACGGGGCCAACGTCCTGACTTTC. The chain employs TRBV7-8 and TRBJ2-6; the D gene is possibly TRBD1 (6 bases). The CDR3 has 16 residues. Trimming removed 2 bases at V and 4 bases at J, with 12 bases between. Germline V gene data show CDR1 as SGHVS and CDR2 as FQNEAQ.